This passage covers 14 T cell receptor beta chains from one sample sequenced in a study of T cells after yellow fever vaccination. TCRdb passed the 5' RACE reads through MiXCR, listing each CDR3 protein once. The sample lists a few hundred thousand distinct CDR3 sequences; around 19% were seen once. Source: PBMCs, taken before the yellow fever booster vaccination. The receptors derive from a man younger than 35 who received the YFV17D yellow fever vaccine.

This chain connects TRBV20-1 to TRBJ1-2, with 7 bases aligning to TRBD1. The trim removed 1 base at V and 8 bases at J, leaving 4 bases unmatched. This CDR3 contains 12 residues. Germline V lookup: CDR1 DFQATT, CDR2 SNEGSKA (reference sequence). This CDR3 is CSARGQGDGYTF. In nucleotides, the CDR3 is TGCAGTGCTAGAGGACAGGGAGACGGCTACACCTTC.

J is TRBJ1-2 and V is TRBV5-6, with no clear D. V was shortened by 4 bases and J by 4 bases, with 11 bases between the two germline ends. CDR3 length equals 13 residues. Germline V gene data show CDR1 as SGHDT and CDR2 as YYEEEE. The DNA of the CDR3 is TGTGCCAGCAGCCCTTCTGGACTCTATGGCTACACCTTC. Translation: CASSPSGLYGYTF.

Only a few counts were recorded for this clonotype. The chain joins TRBV4-1 to TRBJ2-1; a weak D match, TRBD2 (6 bases). The CDR3 runs 15 residues. Germline V gives CDR1 MGHRA, CDR2 YSYEKL. V shed 6 bases and J shed 5 bases, with 17 bases lying between them. The CDR3 DNA is TGCGCCAGCAGTCCGACTTTGGGGGGAAACAATGAGCAGTTCTTC. Translation gives CASSPTLGGNNEQFF.

The chain couples TRBV25-1 to TRBJ1-2, with 7 positions matching TRBD1. Germline V gene data show CDR1 as MGHDK and CDR2 as SYGVNS. Trimming cost V 4 bases and J 3 bases; bases outside gene matches: 5. There are 14 residues in the CDR3. The CDR3 DNA reads as TGTGCCAGCAGTGCGACAGGGTGGTACTATGGCTACACCTTC. Its protein is CASSATGWYYGYTF.

This sequence joins TRBV28 and TRBJ2-7; D is possibly TRBD2 (5 bases). This CDR3 region has 14 residues. Germline V gives CDR1 MDHEN, CDR2 SYDVKM. The CDR3: CASSLSRVPYEQYV. Written as DNA, the CDR3 is TGTGCCAGCAGCTTATCGAGGGTCCCCTACGAGCAGTACGTC.

The chain recombines TRBV6-5 with TRBJ1-1; D remains unclear. The V gene's germline CDR1 is MNHEY and CDR2 SVGAGI. The CDR3 has 14 residues. With 6 bases removed from V and 1 base from J, the gap between germline ends came to 12 bases. CDR3 amino acids: CASRPVNPNTEAFF. The CDR3 DNA sequence: TGTGCCAGCAGGCCGGTTAATCCGAACACTGAAGCTTTCTTT.

This clonotype turned up a few times. The V gene is TRBV20-1, the J gene TRBJ2-2; perhaps D is TRBD1 or TRBD2 (6 bases each). The germline gives CDR1 DFQATT, CDR2 SNEGSKA (reference sequence). V shed 4 bases and J shed 4 bases, with 16 bases lying between them. CDR3 length: 15 residues. The CDR3 region is CSATTGALTTGELFF. The CDR3 DNA reads as TGCAGTGCTACCACGGGGGCCCTGACCACCGGGGAGCTGTTTTTT.

This clonotype occurred a few times. The V call is TRBV7-6, the J call TRBJ1-5, with D tentatively TRBD1 (5 bases). The V and J ends lost 3 bases and 3 bases respectively, with 18 bases between them. From germline, CDR1 is SGHVS and CDR2 FNYEAQ. CDR3 size: 17 residues. The CDR3 sequence is CASSLGYRGVLNQPQHF. The CDR3 region has the DNA TGTGCCAGCAGCTTGGGTTATAGAGGGGTACTCAATCAGCCCCAGCATTTT.

CDR3 loop: CASSEVPGMGETQYF. The CDR3 DNA reads TGTGCCAGCAGTGAAGTCCCGGGGATGGGAGAGACCCAGTACTTC. The rearrangement uses TRBV25-1 and TRBJ2-5, with D maybe TRBD2 (5 bases). Germline CDR1 reads MGHDK; CDR2 reads SYGVNS. V was pared by 2 bases and J by 4 bases, with 14 bases between. This CDR3 has 15 amino acids.

Relative to its sample, this clonotype is medium-sized. V is TRBV5-1 and J is TRBJ1-6, with D unresolved. The germline CDR1 and CDR2 sequences are SGHRS and YFSETQ. Between the trimmed V and J ends, which lost 0 bases and 7 bases, there was a span of 11 bases. This CDR3 region has 15 residues. The CDR3 nucleotides read TGCGCCAGCAGCTTGGGGGCGTCTTACAATTCACCCCTCCACTTT. It yields the protein CASSLGASYNSPLHF.

This clonotype was counted only a few times. CDR3 bases: TGTGCCAGCAGTGAATCCCGGACAGGAGAGGACGAGCAGTACTTC. Its protein is CASSESRTGEDEQYF. The V and J genes are TRBV25-1 and TRBJ2-7, with TRBD1 matching 7 bases. CDR3 length: 15 amino acids. Germline CDR1 reads MGHDK; CDR2 reads SYGVNS. Trimming at V came to 1 base and at J to 5 bases, leaving 8 bases not matched to a gene.

The chain recombines TRBV6-5 with TRBJ2-3; tentative D call: TRBD2 (5 bases). Trimming left V 8 bases short and J 0 bases short, with 12 bases between. Germline-derived CDR1 and CDR2 are MNHEY and SVGAGI. The CDR3 is 14 residues long. CDR3 bases: TGTGCCAGCGAGGGAACCGGGAGCACAGATACGCAGTATTTT. Translated: CASEGTGSTDTQYF.

This clonotype was detected a few times. J is TRBJ2-6 and V is TRBV6-2 or TRBV6-3; 8 bases fit TRBD1. Trimming cost V 10 bases and J 3 bases; bases outside gene matches: 14. Germline CDR1 and CDR2: MNHEY and SVGEGT. The CDR3 is 17 residues long. This chain's CDR3 is CAIQTGGSIFGANVLTF. Here the CDR3 DNA reads TGTGCCATTCAAACAGGGGGTAGTATTTTTGGGGCCAACGTCCTGACTTTC.

This clonotype was detected a few times. One junction end disagrees with the germline gene, perhaps due to a read error. V is TRBV7-9 and J is TRBJ1-1; 7 nucleotides match TRBD1. The CDR3 consists of 16 residues. Germline V gene data show CDR1 as SEHNR and CDR2 as FQNEAQ (reference sequence). DNA of the CDR3: TGTGCCAGCAGCTTAAGATTCACAGGGGAGGGAGCTGAGGCTTTCTTT. Translating it yields CASSLRFTGEGAEAFF.